This T cell receptor beta chain was documented in a study of T cell repertoires in cytomegalovirus infection. CDR1 is LNHDA, CDR2 SQIVND, per germline (reference sequence). This CDR3 comprises 14 residues. Trimming removed 2 bases from V and 2 bases from J, with 10 bases in between. This clonotype was detected a few times. Its matching antigen is unknown. TCRdb re-derived calls from the reads in MiXCR, one entry per CDR3 protein. The sample has some 940,000 distinct CDR3 sequences; around 32% are singletons. This TCR derives from a human donor in good health (CMV status not recorded). Some clones in this sample may be carry-over from other donors' samples. The chain joins TRBV19 to TRBJ2-7, with D possibly matching TRBD1 (5 bases). The starting material was cultured CD8+ T cells from PBMCs, obtained from culture after CMV antigen stimulation. The CDR3 nucleotides read TGTGCCAGTAGTATAATTCTGGGGCCCTACGAGCAGTACTTC. This translates into CASSIILGPYEQYF.